This T cell receptor beta chain came from a study of blood T cell repertoires in COVID-19. On the study more broadly: Sample material is recorded as cDNA or gDNA derived from T cells, B-cell-depleted T cells, or PBMCs.

Generated by immunoSEQ multiplex PCR, the TCRdb table keeps only in-frame clones and is missing some. The sample shows tens of thousands of clones, roughly 76% of them seen only once. Trimming stripped 4 bases from V and 5 bases from J, with 9 bases between. Germline V CDR1 and CDR2: SGHTA, FQGTGA. CDR3 length: 13 residues. The rearrangement uses TRBV7-3 and TRBJ2-1; D is unclear. Sequenced material: peripheral blood. The clonotype comes from a woman of 80 years or more with active or convalescent COVID-19. Here the CDR3 reads CASSSGRDNEQFF. CDR3 DNA sequence: TGTGCCAGCAGCTCCGGTCGTGACAATGAGCAGTTCTTC.